The sequence of this T cell receptor (beta chain) was determined in a study of blood T cell repertoires in COVID-19 (dated by TCRdb to 2018 to 2020). About the full investigation: Collaborator samples came from the United States, Italy and Spain and covered acute and convalescent phases of COVID-19. The material from the prospective study consisted of cDNA or gDNA derived from T cells, B-cell-depleted T cells, or PBMCs. Subjects who had been exposed to COVID-19, were actively infected with it, or had recovered from it provided the deeply sampled blood TCRbeta repertoires that made up the dataset. The repertoires were made available in a free public database intended to serve as a resource for research on the immune response to SARS-CoV-2. The samples were drawn from the first 160 participants of the ongoing ImmuneRACE study and from over 950 subjects provided by 6 global collaborators. The sample metadata nearly always contained a de-identified subject ID, COVID-19 status, age in years and sex. Where available, HLA class I and class II types were obtained from metadata supplied by the sample provider rather than from assay-based typing.

In the prospective study, participants were roughly 18 to 100 years old, resided in about two dozen geographic areas of the United States, and were enrolled through a virtual design. To assign participants to cohorts, the prospective study relied on clinical history that participants themselves reported in a screening survey and a study questionnaire. In the prospective study, mobile phlebotomists collected whole blood, serum and a nasopharyngeal or oropharyngeal swab from each participant. Participants in the prospective study had the option to provide additional blood draws and questionnaires over an approximately 2-month period. Before DNA extraction, blood samples from the prospective study were shipped at room temperature or frozen. Unmatched junction bases come to 2, with V trimmed by 1 base and J by 0 bases. The CDR3, from cysteine to phenylalanine, totals 16 residues. Only the CDR3 part of the read is kept: 48 bases, read in frame from the first base. From a lookup of the germline V gene, CDR1 and CDR2 are SGDLS and YYNGEE.

What the work shows at the level of the full study, not this receptor alone: The quantity of clinical and demographic metadata differed by source and by participant and was supplied without curation.

The immunoSEQ Assay, a bias-controlled multiplex PCR, was used to amplify TCRbeta CDR3 regions from genomic DNA. In the paper's pipeline: The number of nucleated cells in each sample was estimated by amplification of reference gene primers within the assay. To quantify the absolute abundance of each unique TCRbeta CDR3 rearrangement, sequence reads were collapsed and filtered. For each sample, productive Simpson clonality was calculated by taking the square root of Simpson's diversity index across productive rearrangements. Imported from immuneACCESS, the table was reduced by TCRdb to in-frame sequences with V and J called. These copies leave out some clones; in studies compared against another copy, an unresolved V gene accounts for under half, and the cause of the remainder is not known. Clone size and V and J calls were adopted from that table, with D and trimming inferred from the DNA. The sample data list about 440,000 clones, and 70% to 90% of these were observed just once. Approximately 2% of the sample lies in the top ten.

A word on this clone: Its antigen is unknown. The sample holds no much larger clone one base away, and base qualities are not on file.

The receptor was derived from a woman aged 18-35 years with acute COVID-19. The specimen was PBMCs or T cells enriched from blood (not recorded which). In this chain, TRBV9 is recombined with TRBJ2-2, and TRBD1 aligns with 8 junction nucleotides. The sequenced DNA is TGTGCCAGCAGCGTAACGGACAGGGCGAACACCGGGGAGCTGTTTTTT. This translates into CASSVTDRANTGELFF.